Following are 6 T cell receptor beta chains from one sample sequenced in a study of cytomegalovirus exposure and HLA in healthy donors. The primer mix had 60 Vbeta and 13 Jbeta primers. Clones were sequenced by immunoSEQ multiplex PCR, and TCRdb holds only the in-frame ones, with some missing. The sample includes fewer than 200,000 clones, under 85% of them seen just once. The sample comprised PBMCs. The source is a human donor in good health.

The gene calls are TRBV6-5 and TRBJ1-6; D remains unclear. The length of the CDR3 is 15 residues. CDR1 and CDR2 from the germline V gene are MNHEY and SVGAGI. Between the trimmed V and J ends, which lost 7 bases and 4 bases, there was a span of 14 bases. CDR3 nucleotides: TGTGCCAGCACCCGCGAGAGGGTTTATAATTCACCCCTCCACTTT. It translates to CASTRERVYNSPLHF.

In its sample, this clone ranks as medium-sized (0.01 to 0.1%). This chain links TRBV27 with TRBJ2-1, with 7 bases that match TRBD1. Germline values: CDR1 MNHEY, CDR2 SMNVEV (reference sequence). The CDR3 totals 12 residues. V trimming: 3 bases; J trimming: 9 bases; junction bases outside the gene matches: 2. The DNA of the CDR3 is TGTGCCAGCAGTTTGACAGGGTCTGAGCAGTTCTTC. Protein product: CASSLTGSEQFF.

The genes are TRBV29-1 and TRBJ1-1, with TRBD1 matching over 8 bases. The V gene's germline CDR1 is SQVTM and CDR2 ANQGSEA. This CDR3 is built from 14 residues. V shed 5 bases and J 1 base; nucleotides not matched to a gene: 6. In DNA, the CDR3 is TGCAGCGTTTCCCTCGACAGGGGGAACACTGAAGCTTTCTTT. Translated, it gives CSVSLDRGNTEAFF. The variable domain in full, with the rest retrieved from reference TRBV29-1 and TRBJ1-1, is SAVISQKPSRDICQRGTSLTIQCQVDSQVTMMFWYRQQPGQSLTLIATANQGSEATYESGFVIDKFPISRPNLTFSTLTVSNMSPEDSSIYLCSVSLDRGNTEAFFGQGTRLTVV.

This clone was seen only once. The V call is TRBV18, the J call TRBJ1-1; D not certain. Trimming took 1 base from V and 1 from J, leaving 10 bases between them. The CDR3 totals 15 residues. Germline CDR1 reads KGHSH; CDR2 reads LQKENI. The CDR3 DNA sequence: TGTGCCAGCTCACCACTGGGCGGGCAGAACACTGAAGCTTTCTTT. Amino acid sequence: CASSPLGGQNTEAFF.

The genes are TRBV5-1 and TRBJ2-3, with a weak D call TRBD1 (5 bases). Between the trimmed V and J ends, which lost 6 bases and 2 bases, there was a span of 10 bases. This CDR3 is 13 amino acids long. CDR1 is SGHRS and CDR2 is YFSETQ in the germline V gene. The CDR3 here is CASTTASTDTQYF. CDR3 DNA sequence: TGCGCCAGCACGACAGCTTCCACAGATACGCAGTATTTT.

In the case of this clone: In the same sample, other DNA sequences code for this CDR3. This chain links TRBV18 with TRBJ2-7, with TRBD2 as a possible D gene (5 bases). Per the germline V gene, CDR1 is KGHSH and CDR2 is LQKENI. V was shortened by 6 bases and J by 4 bases, with 10 bases between the two germline ends. The CDR3 contains 12 residues. The CDR3 sequence: CASSSGSYEQYF. The DNA for the CDR3 is TGTGCCAGCTCTTCGGGGAGTTACGAGCAGTACTTC. Using reference TRBV18 and TRBJ2-7 for the parts outside the CDR3, the full variable domain is NAGVMQNPRHLVRRRGQEARLRCSPMKGHSHVYWYRQLPEEGLKFMVYLQKENIIDESGMPKERFSAEFPKEGPSILRIQQVVRGDSAAYFCASSSGSYEQYFGPGTRLTVT.